This is a list of T cell receptor beta chains from one sample in a study of neoadjuvant nivolumab and ipilimumab in lung cancer. Profiled with immunoSEQ multiplex PCR; TCRdb holds only in-frame clones, not every one. This table has about 38,000 clones, roughly nine tenths appearing once. Sequenced material: peripheral blood, taken before neoadjuvant nivolumab, alone or with ipilimumab. Receptors originate from an adult with non-small cell lung cancer. Both conserved end residues are part of each CDR3. D genes are given only for firm matches. Only some rows state a clone size, as once, few, many or a class for expanded clones.

D	J	V	size	DNA	CDR3
TRBD2	TRBJ2-1	TRBV28	.	TGTGCCAGCAGTTTACGACTAGCGGGGGACAATGAGCAGTTCTTC	CASSLRLAGDNEQFF
.	TRBJ2-5	TRBV5-1	.	TGCGCCAGCAGCTCTCAAGGCCAGGACAACCAAGAGACCCAGTACTTC	CASSSQGQDNQETQYF
.	TRBJ1-1	TRBV27	.	TGTGCCAGCAGTTTACTCGGGCGTGAAGCTTTCTTT	CASSLLGREAFF
TRBD2	TRBJ2-7	TRBV6-5	.	TGTGCCAGCAAATATAGCGGGGCAAGCTCCTACGAGCAGTACTTC	CASKYSGASSYEQYF
.	TRBJ2-7	TRBV7-2	.	TGTGCCAGCAGCTTTCGGGACTCGCGGTCCTACGAGCAGTACTTC	CASSFRDSRSYEQYF
TRBD2	TRBJ2-7	TRBV6-1	once	TGTGCCAGCAGTGAAGAGACTAGCGGGTCCTACGAGCAGTACTTC	CASSEETSGSYEQYF
TRBD2	TRBJ2-1	TRBV25-1	.	TGTGCCAGCAGGGGACTAGCGGGAGAGGCAGCCTACAATGAGCAGTTCTTC	CASRGLAGEAAYNEQFF
.	TRBJ1-3	TRBV7-8	.	TGTGCCAGCAGCCCGGGGTTCTTAAGAAACACCATATATTTT	CASSPGFLRNTIYF
.	TRBJ2-5	TRBV30	.	TGTGCCTGGGTCCCCCCACCCTGGGGGGAGACCCAGTACTTC	CAWVPPPWGETQYF
TRBD2	TRBJ2-7	TRBV7-9	.	TGTGCCAGCAGCCTGAATAGCGGGAGCTGGTACGAGCAGTACTTC	CASSLNSGSWYEQYF
.	TRBJ2-1	TRBV5-6	.	TGTGCCAGCAGCGCTGCCTATCTTAATTCCTACAATGAGCAGTTCTTC	CASSAAYLNSYNEQFF
.	TRBJ1-2	TRBV10-3	.	TGTGCCATCACGGGGGGGGAGAACTATGGCTACACCTTC	CAITGGENYGYTF
.	TRBJ2-3	TRBV7-3	.	TGTGCCAGCAGCCTAACCACCCCGGGTACGCAGTATTTT	CASSLTTPGTQYF
.	TRBJ2-1	TRBV6-6	.	TGTGCCAGCACTGAGACAGACTACAATGAGCAGTTCTTC	CASTETDYNEQFF
TRBD2	TRBJ2-7	TRBV7-3	.	TGTGCCAGCAGCTCCAGGACTAGCGGGACCGACGAGCAGTACTTC	CASSSRTSGTDEQYF
TRBD1	TRBJ2-7	TRBV6-1	.	TGTGCCAGCAGTGTAGGGGACAGGGGGTTCGACGAGCAGTACTTC	CASSVGDRGFDEQYF
TRBD1	TRBJ1-1	TRBV7-6	.	TGTGCCAGCAGTTTAGACCCCACGACAGGACAGGACACTGAAGCTTTCTTT	CASSLDPTTGQDTEAFF
TRBD2	TRBJ2-5	TRBV6-5	.	TGTGCCAGCAGTTACGCCACTAGCGGGAGAGAGACCCAGTACTTC	CASSYATSGRETQYF
.	TRBJ2-5	TRBV7-8	.	TGTGCCAGCAGCTTAGGAGCTCAAGAGACCCAGTACTTC	CASSLGAQETQYF
TRBD1	TRBJ2-5	TRBV25-1	.	TGTGCCAGCAGTGAAGCAGGGGGAAAAGAGACCCAGTACTTC	CASSEAGGKETQYF
TRBD1	TRBJ2-1	TRBV6-5	.	TGTGCCAGCAGTTACTCAGTCAGGGGGCAAAAGTTTGAGCAGTTCTTC	CASSYSVRGQKFEQFF
.	TRBJ2-2	TRBV5-4	once	TGTGCCAGCAGCCAAGGGGGAGTCTCTGAAGCTACCGGGGAGCTGTTTTTT	CASSQGGVSEATGELFF
.	TRBJ2-1	TRBV7-3	.	TGTGCCAGCAGTCAGGGGTGGGTCAATGAGCAGTTCTTC	CASSQGWVNEQFF
.	TRBJ2-5	TRBV29-1	once	TGCAGCGTTACTAAGACAGAAGAGACCCAGTACTTC	CSVTKTEETQYF
TRBD1	TRBJ2-7	TRBV11-2	.	TGTGCCAGCAGCTTGGGACAGGCTATCGAGCAGTACTTC	CASSLGQAIEQYF
.	TRBJ1-5	TRBV19	.	TGTGCCAGTAGTCCACAGGGTTCCAATCAGCCCCAGCATTTT	CASSPQGSNQPQHF
TRBD1	TRBJ2-6	TRBV15	.	TGTGCCACAACCTTCGGGACAGGGGGAGCTGGGGCCAACGTCCTGACTTTC	CATTFGTGGAGANVLTF
.	TRBJ1-5	TRBV7-9	.	TGTGCCAGCAGCTTAGACGGGGGGGGACAAACCCAGCATTTT	CASSLDGGGQTQHF
.	TRBJ2-1	TRBV5-1	.	TGCGCCAGCAGCTTTGACCTTCGTTCCTACAATGAGCAGTTCTTC	CASSFDLRSYNEQFF
TRBD2	TRBJ2-3	TRBV7-8	.	TGTGCCAGCAGCTCGGGACTAGCGGGAGGCTGGGATAGCACAGATACGCAGTATTTT	CASSSGLAGGWDSTDTQYF
.	TRBJ1-1	TRBV5-6	.	TGTGCCAGCAGTTCGTCCGGGACACCGAACACTGAAGCTTTCTTT	CASSSSGTPNTEAFF
TRBD2	TRBJ2-1	TRBV13	.	TGTGCCAGCAGCTCCCTAGCGGGAGGGCACCATGAGCAGTTCTTC	CASSSLAGGHHEQFF
.	TRBJ2-5	TRBV2	.	TGTGCCAGCAGGGGCGGGGCATCGGAGACCCAGTACTTC	CASRGGASETQYF
TRBD1	TRBJ2-1	TRBV11-3	.	TGTGCCAGCAGCTCCACAGGGGGTGCCTCTAGTGAGCAGTTCTTC	CASSSTGGASSEQFF
TRBD2	TRBJ2-2	TRBV7-2	.	TGTGCCAGCAGCCCATTCCTAGCGGGAGCAACCGGGGAGCTGTTTTTT	CASSPFLAGATGELFF
.	TRBJ2-3	TRBV4-1	.	TGCGCCAGCAGACAACACGGGATGTCAGATACGCAGTATTTT	CASRQHGMSDTQYF
TRBD1	TRBJ2-5	TRBV11-2	.	TGTGCCAGCAGCCTGACCGGGACAGGGGTGACCGAGACCCAGTACTTC	CASSLTGTGVTETQYF
.	TRBJ1-4	TRBV30	.	TGTGCCTGCAGTTCCTCCGGGCCTTATGAAAAACTGTTTTTT	CACSSSGPYEKLFF
.	TRBJ2-3	TRBV19	.	TGTGCCAGCAAAGGGGCGGCTAGCACAGATACGCAGTATTTT	CASKGAASTDTQYF
.	TRBJ2-6	TRBV10-2	.	TGCGCCAGCAGGGACGGGGCCTCTGGGGCCAACGTCCTGACTTTC	CASRDGASGANVLTF
.	TRBJ1-5	TRBV7-2	.	TGTGCCAGCAGCTTAGGCGATTATCAGCCCCAGCATTTT	CASSLGDYQPQHF
TRBD1	TRBJ1-5	TRBV28	.	TGTGCCAGCCTACGGGGACAGGGGAATGGGCAGCCCCAGCATTTT	CASLRGQGNGQPQHF
.	TRBJ2-2	TRBV18	.	TGTGCCAGCTCTCCTGGACTGGACACCGGGGAGCTGTTTTTT	CASSPGLDTGELFF
.	TRBJ2-7	TRBV11-2	.	TGTGCCAGCAGCCTAGGGGACTCTTACGAGCAGTACTTC	CASSLGDSYEQYF
.	TRBJ2-1	TRBV7-9	.	TGTGCCAGCAGCGTCGCCATTGGGGGGCTGGTGCAGTTCTTC	CASSVAIGGLVQFF
TRBD1	TRBJ2-3	TRBV6-5	.	TGTGCCAGCAGTTGGACAGGGTCAGGGACAGATACGCAGTATTTT	CASSWTGSGTDTQYF
TRBD1	TRBJ2-5	TRBV7-8	.	TGTGCCAGCAGCTTAGGGACAGGGGTACAAGAGACCCAGTACTTC	CASSLGTGVQETQYF
.	TRBJ1-2	TRBV7-2	.	TGTGCCAGCAGCTTAGGGGCGGGCCCTAACTATGGCTACACCTTC	CASSLGAGPNYGYTF
.	TRBJ1-2	TRBV5-6	.	TGTGCCAGCAGCCAAACACAGGGTAACTATGGCTACACCTTC	CASSQTQGNYGYTF
.	TRBJ2-7	TRBV5-1	.	TGCGCCAGCAGCTTGCTAGTCCCGAGCTACGAGCAGTACTTC	CASSLLVPSYEQYF
.	TRBJ2-5	TRBV2	.	TGTGCCAGCAGTCCACAAGAGACCCAGTACTTC	CASSPQETQYF
.	TRBJ2-4	TRBV4-1	.	TGCGCCAGCAGCCAACTTTCGACACGTGCCAAAAACATTCAGTACTTC	CASSQLSTRAKNIQYF
TRBD2	TRBJ2-3	TRBV5-6	.	TGTGCCAGCAGCTTGGCGGGACTAGCGTGGGATACGCAGTATTTT	CASSLAGLAWDTQYF
.	TRBJ1-1	TRBV7-2	.	TGTGCCAGCAGCTTATTTGAAACGAACACTGAAGCTTTCTTT	CASSLFETNTEAFF
.	TRBJ2-1	TRBV2	.	TGTGCCAGCAACCTTGGGGGCAATGAGCAGTTCTTC	CASNLGGNEQFF
.	TRBJ2-5	TRBV2	.	TGTGCCAGCAGGCAGGGTAGCGAGACCCAGTACTTC	CASRQGSETQYF